The 7 T cell receptor beta chains reported below all come from one sample, sequenced in a study of CD8 T cells in Susac syndrome. RNA, at roughly 0.45 to 1 ug, was reverse transcribed with random hexamers. TCRdb itself ran the immunoSEQ multiplex PCR reads through MiXCR, one entry per CDR3 protein. This sample has about 120,000 distinct CDR3 sequences, with less than 95% found just once. Sequencing was done on a sample of CD4+ T cells from PBMCs. Receptor source: a human donor with multiple sclerosis.

The CDR3 region is CAWSVSRGGRRGYTF. CDR3 nucleotide sequence: TGTGCCTGGAGTGTCTCCCGGGGGGGCAGGAGGGGCTACACCTTC. The rearrangement joins TRBV30 to TRBJ1-2; maybe TRBD1 (6 bases). This CDR3 has 15 residues. V lost 0 bases to trimming and J lost 8 bases, with 19 bases between them. The V gene's germline CDR1 is GTSNPN and CDR2 SVGIG (reference sequence).

A note on this clonotype: A read error may account for a junction end that differs from germline. J is TRBJ1-1 and V is TRBV30, with no clear D. From germline, CDR1 is GTSNPN and CDR2 SVGIG (reference sequence). The CDR3 covers 15 residues. CDR3 sequence reads: CAWSVDNAPNAEAFF. The CDR3 region has the DNA TGTGCCTGGAGTGTAGATAACGCACCGAACGCTGAAGCTTTCTTT.

The rearrangement joins TRBV2 to TRBJ2-7; 15 bases fit TRBD2. V lost 6 bases to trimming and J lost 4 bases; unmatched junction nucleotides: 7. In germline, CDR1 is SNHLY, CDR2 FYNNEI. The CDR3 sequence is 16 residues long. CDR3 sequence (DNA): TGTGCCAGCAGGGCTGGGGGACTAGCGGGAGGTTACGAGCAGTACTTC. Translation: CASRAGGLAGGYEQYF. Supplemented by reference TRBV2 and TRBJ2-7, the full variable domain reads EPEVTQTPSHQVTQMGQEVILRCVPISNHLYFYWYRQILGQKVEFLVSFYNNEISEKSEIFDDQFSVERPDGSNFTLKIRSTKLEDSAMYFCASRAGGLAGGYEQYFGPGTRLTVT.

The V call is TRBV6-5, the J call TRBJ2-6; D gene uncertain. CDR3 length equals 18 residues. The germline V gene encodes CDR1 MNHEY and CDR2 SVGAGI. Between the trimmed V and J ends, which lost 0 bases and 0 bases, there was a span of 12 bases. The CDR3 sequence is CASSYSGSAYSGANVLTF. The CDR3, as DNA: TGTGCCAGCAGTTACTCCGGAAGTGCGTACTCTGGGGCCAACGTCCTGACTTTC.

This clonotype was detected once. The gene calls are TRBV7-9 and TRBJ1-1; D gene uncertain. Trimming shortened V by 2 bases and J by 3 bases, and 7 bases separated the two germline ends. Germline-derived CDR1 and CDR2 are SEHNR and FQNEAQ (reference sequence). The CDR3 covers 13 residues. CDR3: CASSLSRDTEAFF. As DNA, the CDR3 is TGTGCCAGCAGCTTATCGCGGGACACTGAAGCTTTCTTT. Full variable domain (remainder filled in from reference TRBV7-9 and TRBJ1-1): DTGVSQNPRHKITKRGQNVTFRCDPISEHNRLYWYRQTLGQGPEFLTYFQNEAQLEKSRLLSDRFSAERPKGSFSTLEIQRTEQGDSAMYLCASSLSRDTEAFFGQGTRLTVV.

In this sample, this clonotype turned up once. The chain joins TRBV18 to TRBJ2-5, with D hard to call. This CDR3 is 11 amino acids long. CDR1 is KGHSH, CDR2 LQKENI, per germline. The V end was cut by 2 bases, the J end by 10 bases, with 8 bases between. The CDR3 reads CASSPDGDQYF. The CDR3, as DNA: TGTGCCAGCTCACCAGATGGGGACCAGTACTTC.

This clonotype came up once. The CDR3 region has the DNA TGTGCCAGCAGCCCGGTCGGACTAGCAGGTGAGCAGTTCTTC. As protein: CASSPVGLAGEQFF. The V call is TRBV5-6, the J call TRBJ2-1; 8 bases are shared with TRBD2. This CDR3 has 14 residues. The germline CDR1 and CDR2 sequences are SGHDT and YYEEEE. V shed 4 bases, J shed 9 bases, and the junction held 9 bases outside the gene matches.